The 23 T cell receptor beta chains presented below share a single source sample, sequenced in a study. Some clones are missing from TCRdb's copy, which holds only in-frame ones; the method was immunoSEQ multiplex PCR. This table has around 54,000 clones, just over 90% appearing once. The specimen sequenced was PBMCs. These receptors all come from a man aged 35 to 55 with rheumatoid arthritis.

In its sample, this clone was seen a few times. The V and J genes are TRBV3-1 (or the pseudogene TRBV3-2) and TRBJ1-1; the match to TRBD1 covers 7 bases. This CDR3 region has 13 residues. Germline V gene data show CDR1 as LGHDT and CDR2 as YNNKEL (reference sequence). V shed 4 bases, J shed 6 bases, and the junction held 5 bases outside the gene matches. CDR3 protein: CASSRDRVAEAFF. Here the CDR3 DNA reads TGTGCCAGCAGCCGCGACAGGGTCGCTGAAGCTTTCTTT.

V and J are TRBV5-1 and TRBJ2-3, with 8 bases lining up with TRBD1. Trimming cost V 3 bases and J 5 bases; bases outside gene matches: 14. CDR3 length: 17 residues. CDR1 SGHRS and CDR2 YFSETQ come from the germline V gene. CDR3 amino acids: CASSSYLRGRIGDTQYF. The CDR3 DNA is TGCGCCAGCAGCTCTTACCTCAGGGGGCGCATTGGAGATACGCAGTATTTT. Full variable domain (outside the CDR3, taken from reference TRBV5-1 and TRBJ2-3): KAGVTQTPRYLIKTRGQQVTLSCSPISGHRSVSWYQQTPGQGLQFLFEYFSETQRNKGNFPGRFSGRQFSNSRSEMNVSTLELGDSALYLCASSSYLRGRIGDTQYFGPGTRLTVL.

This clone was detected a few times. The CDR3 loop is CASSSRVNTEAFF. The CDR3 bases are TGTGCCAGCAGTTCCAGGGTTAACACTGAAGCTTTCTTT. J is TRBJ1-1 and V is TRBV2; TRBD1 is a possible D gene (5 bases). Trimming shortened V by 5 bases and J by 2 bases, and 9 bases separated the two germline ends. The CDR3 runs 13 residues. CDR1 is SNHLY, CDR2 FYNNEI, per germline.

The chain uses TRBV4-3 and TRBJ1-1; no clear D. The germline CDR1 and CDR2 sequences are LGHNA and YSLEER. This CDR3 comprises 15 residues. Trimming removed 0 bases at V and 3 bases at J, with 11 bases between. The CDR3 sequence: CASSQDRTVYTEAFF. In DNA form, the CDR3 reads TGCGCCAGCAGCCAAGATCGTACGGTTTACACTGAAGCTTTCTTT.

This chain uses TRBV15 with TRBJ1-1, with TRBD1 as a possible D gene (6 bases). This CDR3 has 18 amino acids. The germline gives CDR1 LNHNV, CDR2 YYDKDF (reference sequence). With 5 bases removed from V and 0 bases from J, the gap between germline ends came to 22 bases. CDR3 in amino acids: CATSVWGGASQMNTEAFF. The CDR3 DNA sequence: TGTGCCACCAGCGTTTGGGGGGGGGCTTCCCAGATGAACACTGAAGCTTTCTTT.

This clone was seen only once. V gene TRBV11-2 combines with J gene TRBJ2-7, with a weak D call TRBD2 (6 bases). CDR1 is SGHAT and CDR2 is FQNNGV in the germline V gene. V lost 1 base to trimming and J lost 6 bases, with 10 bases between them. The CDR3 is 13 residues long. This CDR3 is CASSLGGGLEQYF. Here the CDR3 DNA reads TGTGCCAGCAGCTTAGGTGGAGGGCTCGAGCAGTACTTC.

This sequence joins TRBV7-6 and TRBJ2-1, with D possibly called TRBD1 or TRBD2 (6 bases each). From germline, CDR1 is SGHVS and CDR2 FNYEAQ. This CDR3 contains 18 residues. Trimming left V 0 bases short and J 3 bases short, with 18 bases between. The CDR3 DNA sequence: TGTGCCAGCAGCTTAGCAGGGGGACAAGGGAGGCTCTACAATGAGCAGTTCTTC. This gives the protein CASSLAGGQGRLYNEQFF.

CDR3 sequence (DNA): TGTGCCAGCAGCTCCCAGGGGACCGGGGAGCTGTTTTTT. This encodes CASSSQGTGELFF. The rearrangement joins TRBV7-3 to TRBJ2-2; a weak D match, TRBD1 (6 bases). CDR1 and CDR2 (germline): SGHTA, FQGTGA. The CDR3 runs 13 residues. The V and J ends lost 4 bases and 5 bases respectively, with 8 bases between them. Complete variable domain (other parts from reference TRBV7-3 and TRBJ2-2): GAGVSQTPSNKVTEKGKYVELRCDPISGHTALYWYRQSLGQGPEFLIYFQGTGAADDSGLPNDRFFAVRPEGSVSTLKIQRTERGDSAVYLCASSSQGTGELFFGEGSRLTVL.

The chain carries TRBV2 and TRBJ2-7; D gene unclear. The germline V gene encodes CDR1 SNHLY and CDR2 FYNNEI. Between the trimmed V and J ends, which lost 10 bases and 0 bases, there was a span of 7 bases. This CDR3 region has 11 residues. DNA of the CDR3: TGTGCCAAAGGGCCCTCCTACGAGCAGTACTTC. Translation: CAKGPSYEQYF.

CDR3: CASSEYAFTRLAGSTDTQYF. CDR3 DNA: TGCGCCAGCAGTGAGTACGCCTTCACCCGACTAGCGGGGAGCACAGATACGCAGTATTTT. The J gene is TRBJ2-3, the V gene TRBV10-1; 11 nucleotides agree with TRBD2. J gave up 0 bases and V 1 base, and 12 bases lay outside the gene matches. The CDR3 spans 20 residues. Per the germline V gene, CDR1 is WNHNN and CDR2 is SYGVQD (reference sequence).

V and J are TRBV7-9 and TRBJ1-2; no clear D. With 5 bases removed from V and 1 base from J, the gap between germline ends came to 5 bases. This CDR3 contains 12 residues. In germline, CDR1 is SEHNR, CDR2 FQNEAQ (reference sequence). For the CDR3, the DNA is TGTGCCAGCAGCGCGGGTAACTATGGCTACACCTTC. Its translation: CASSAGNYGYTF. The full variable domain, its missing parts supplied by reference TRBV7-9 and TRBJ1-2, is DTGVSQNPRHKITKRGQNVTFRCDPISEHNRLYWYRQTLGQGPEFLTYFQNEAQLEKSRLLSDRFSAERPKGSFSTLEIQRTEQGDSAMYLCASSAGNYGYTFGSGTRLTVV.

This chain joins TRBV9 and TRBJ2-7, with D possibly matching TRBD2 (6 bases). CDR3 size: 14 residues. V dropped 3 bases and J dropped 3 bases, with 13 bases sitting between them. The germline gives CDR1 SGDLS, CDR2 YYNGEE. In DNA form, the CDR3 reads TGTGCCAGCAGCGGCGGGGACCAAGACTACGAGCAGTACTTC. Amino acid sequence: CASSGGDQDYEQYF.

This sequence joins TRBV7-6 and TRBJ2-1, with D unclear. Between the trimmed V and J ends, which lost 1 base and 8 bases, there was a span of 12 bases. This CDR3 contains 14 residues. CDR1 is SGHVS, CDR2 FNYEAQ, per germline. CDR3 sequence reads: CASSLGWGGDEQFF. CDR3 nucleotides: TGTGCCAGCAGCTTAGGGTGGGGTGGCGATGAGCAGTTCTTC.

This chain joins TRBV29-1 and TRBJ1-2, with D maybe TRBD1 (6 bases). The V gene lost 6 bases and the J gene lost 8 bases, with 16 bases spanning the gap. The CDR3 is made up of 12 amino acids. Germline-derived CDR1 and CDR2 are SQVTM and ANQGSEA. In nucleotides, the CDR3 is TGCAGCGTCGGAAGGGGGGCGCAGGGCTACACCTTC. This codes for CSVGRGAQGYTF. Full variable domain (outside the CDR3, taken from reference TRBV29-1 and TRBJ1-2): SAVISQKPSRDICQRGTSLTIQCQVDSQVTMMFWYRQQPGQSLTLIATANQGSEATYESGFVIDKFPISRPNLTFSTLTVSNMSPEDSSIYLCSVGRGAQGYTFGSGTRLTVV.

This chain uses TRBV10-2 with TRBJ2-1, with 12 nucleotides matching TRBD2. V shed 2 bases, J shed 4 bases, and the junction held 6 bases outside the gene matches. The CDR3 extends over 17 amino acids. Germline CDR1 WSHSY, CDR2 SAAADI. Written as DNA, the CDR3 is TGCGCCAGCAGTGAGGACCCCGGGACTAGCGGGTACAATGAGCAGTTCTTC. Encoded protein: CASSEDPGTSGYNEQFF.

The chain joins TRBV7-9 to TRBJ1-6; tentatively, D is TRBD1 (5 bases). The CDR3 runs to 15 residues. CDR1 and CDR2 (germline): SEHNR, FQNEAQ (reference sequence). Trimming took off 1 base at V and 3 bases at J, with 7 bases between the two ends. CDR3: CASSLDQGYNSPLHF. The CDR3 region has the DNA TGTGCCAGCAGCTTAGATCAGGGCTATAATTCACCCCTCCACTTT.

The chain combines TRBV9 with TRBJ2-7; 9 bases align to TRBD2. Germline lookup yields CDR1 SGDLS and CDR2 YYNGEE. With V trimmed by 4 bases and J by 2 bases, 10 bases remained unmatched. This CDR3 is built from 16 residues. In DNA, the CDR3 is TGTGCCAGCAGCCCCCGGGGACTAGCTCTAACCTACGAGCAGTACTTC. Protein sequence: CASSPRGLALTYEQYF.

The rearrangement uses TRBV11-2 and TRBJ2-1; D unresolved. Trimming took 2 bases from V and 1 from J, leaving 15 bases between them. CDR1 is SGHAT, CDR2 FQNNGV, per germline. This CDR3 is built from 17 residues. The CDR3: CASSLRHGGRSYNEQFF. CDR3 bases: TGTGCCAGCAGCTTACGCCATGGCGGTAGGTCCTACAATGAGCAGTTCTTC. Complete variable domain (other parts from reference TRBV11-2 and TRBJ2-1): EAGVAQSPRYKIIEKRQSVAFWCNPISGHATLYWYQQILGQGPKLLIQFQNNGVVDDSQLPKDRFSAERLKGVDSTLKIQPAKLEDSAVYLCASSLRHGGRSYNEQFFGPGTRLTVL.

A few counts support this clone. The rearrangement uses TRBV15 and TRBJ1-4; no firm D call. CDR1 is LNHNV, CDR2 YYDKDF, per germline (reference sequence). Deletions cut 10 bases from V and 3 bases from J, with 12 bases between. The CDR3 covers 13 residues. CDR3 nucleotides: TGTGCCATCCAAGAGACCCCTAATGAAAAACTGTTTTTT. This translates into CAIQETPNEKLFF.

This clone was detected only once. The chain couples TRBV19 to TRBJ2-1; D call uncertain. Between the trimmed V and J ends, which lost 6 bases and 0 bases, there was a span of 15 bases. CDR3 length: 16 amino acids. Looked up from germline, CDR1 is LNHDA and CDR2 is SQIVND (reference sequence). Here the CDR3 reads CASRAMPMSSYNEQFF. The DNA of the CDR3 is TGTGCCAGTAGAGCGATGCCCATGAGCTCCTACAATGAGCAGTTCTTC.

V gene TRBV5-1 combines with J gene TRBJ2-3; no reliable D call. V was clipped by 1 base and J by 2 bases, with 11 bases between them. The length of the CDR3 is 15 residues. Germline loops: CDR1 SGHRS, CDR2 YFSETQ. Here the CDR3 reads CASSLIAGDTDTQYF. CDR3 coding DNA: TGCGCCAGCAGCTTGATTGCAGGAGACACAGATACGCAGTATTTT.

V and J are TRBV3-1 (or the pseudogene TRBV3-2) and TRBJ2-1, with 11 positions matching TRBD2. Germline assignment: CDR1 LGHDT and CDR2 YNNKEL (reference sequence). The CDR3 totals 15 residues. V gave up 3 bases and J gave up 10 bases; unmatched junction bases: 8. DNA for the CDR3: TGTGCCAGCAGCCAGGGGACTAGCGGCTCTCTCGAGCAGTTCTTC. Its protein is CASSQGTSGSLEQFF.

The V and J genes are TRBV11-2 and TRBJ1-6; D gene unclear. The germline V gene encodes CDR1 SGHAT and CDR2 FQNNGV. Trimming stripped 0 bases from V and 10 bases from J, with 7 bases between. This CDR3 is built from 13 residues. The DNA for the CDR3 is TGTGCCAGCAGCTTAGATATCGACTCACCCCTCCACTTT. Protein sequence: CASSLDIDSPLHF.